These 6 T cell receptor beta chains came from one sample sequenced in a study of blood T cell repertoires in COVID-19. Clones were sequenced by immunoSEQ multiplex PCR, and TCRdb holds only the in-frame ones, with some missing. The sample has 100,000 to 120,000 clones; around 89% are singletons. The sequencing input was peripheral blood. Receptors were obtained from a woman between 50 and 59 years old with acute or convalescent COVID-19.

The chain carries TRBV18 and TRBJ1-4; D is uncertain. The V and J ends lost 4 bases and 1 base respectively, with 13 bases between them. This CDR3 contains 16 residues. The V gene's germline CDR1 is KGHSH and CDR2 LQKENI. The CDR3 DNA is TGTGCCAGCTCACTATTACCCGGAGGAACTAATGAAAAACTGTTTTTT. It is translated as CASSLLPGGTNEKLFF.

This chain uses TRBV10-3 with TRBJ1-1; D is ambiguous. The germline V gene has CDR1 ENHRY and CDR2 SYGVKD. This CDR3 contains 15 residues. The V end was cut by 0 bases, the J end by 1 base, with 9 bases between. The CDR3 loop is CAISESNLRNTEAFF. The CDR3 coding sequence is TGTGCCATCAGTGAGTCGAATTTGAGGAACACTGAAGCTTTCTTT.

The rearrangement uses TRBV30 and TRBJ1-1, with 11 bases identical to TRBD1. The CDR3 spans 14 residues. CDR1 and CDR2 from the germline V gene are GTSNPN and SVGIG (reference sequence). Unmatched junction bases numbered 4, after V lost 2 bases and J lost 5 bases. CDR3 residues: CAWSWGQGETEAFF. The CDR3 nucleotides read TGTGCCTGGAGTTGGGGACAGGGGGAAACTGAAGCTTTCTTT.

The CDR3 region has the DNA TGCGCCAGCAGCCCACGGACAGGGGATTCACCCCTCCACTTT. It encodes CASSPRTGDSPLHF. J is TRBJ1-6 and V is TRBV5-1, with 9 bases that match TRBD1. The CDR3 covers 14 residues. The ends lost 4 bases at V and 8 bases at J; junction bases unmatched: 4. Germline CDR1 and CDR2: SGHRS and YFSETQ.

This chain joins TRBV5-8 and TRBJ1-2; 8 bases match TRBD1. With V trimmed by 3 bases and J by 3 bases, 1 base remained unmatched. Per germline, CDR1 SGHTS and CDR2 YDEGEE. The CDR3 totals 13 residues. For the CDR3, the DNA is TGTGCCAGCAGCTCGGACAGGGACTATGGCTACACCTTC. It specifies CASSSDRDYGYTF.

The rearrangement uses TRBV24-1 and TRBJ1-1, with no clear D. Germline V gene sequence: CDR1 KGHDR, CDR2 SFDVKD. This CDR3 region has 13 residues. Trimming left V 6 bases short and J 0 bases short, with 7 bases between. The CDR3 protein is CATSNNMNTEAFF. The DNA of the CDR3 is TGTGCCACCAGTAATAACATGAACACTGAAGCTTTCTTT.